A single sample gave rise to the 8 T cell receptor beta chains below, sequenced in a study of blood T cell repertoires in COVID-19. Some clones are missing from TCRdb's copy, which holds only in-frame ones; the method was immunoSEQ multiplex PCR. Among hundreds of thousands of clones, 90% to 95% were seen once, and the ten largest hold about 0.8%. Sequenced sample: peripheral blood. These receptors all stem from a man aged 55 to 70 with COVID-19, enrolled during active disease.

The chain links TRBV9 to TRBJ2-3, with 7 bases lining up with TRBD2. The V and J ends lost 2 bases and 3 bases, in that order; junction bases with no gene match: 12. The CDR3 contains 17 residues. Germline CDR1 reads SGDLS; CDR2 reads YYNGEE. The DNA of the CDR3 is TGTGCCAGCAGCGTGGGGGGGTCCTTCGGTGGGACAGATACGCAGTATTTT. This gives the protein CASSVGGSFGGTDTQYF. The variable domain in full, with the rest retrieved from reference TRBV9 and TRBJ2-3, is DSGVTQTPKHLITATGQRVTLRCSPRSGDLSVYWYQQSLDQGLQFLIQYYNGEERAKGNILERFSAQQFPDLHSELNLSSLELGDSALYFCASSVGGSFGGTDTQYFGPGTRLTVL.

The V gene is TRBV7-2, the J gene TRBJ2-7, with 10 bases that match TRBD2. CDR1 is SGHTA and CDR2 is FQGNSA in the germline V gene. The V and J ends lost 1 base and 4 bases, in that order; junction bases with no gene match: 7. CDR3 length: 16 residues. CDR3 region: CASSLDASGSGYEQYF. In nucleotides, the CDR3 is TGTGCCAGCAGCTTAGATGCTAGCGGGAGCGGGTACGAGCAGTACTTC.

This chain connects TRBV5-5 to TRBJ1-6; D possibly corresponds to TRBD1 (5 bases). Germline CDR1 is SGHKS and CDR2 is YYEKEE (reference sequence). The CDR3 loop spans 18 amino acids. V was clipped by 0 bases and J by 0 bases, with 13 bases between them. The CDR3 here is CASSLATRASSYNSPLHF. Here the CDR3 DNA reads TGTGCCAGCAGCTTGGCAACCAGGGCGAGCTCCTATAATTCACCCCTCCACTTT.

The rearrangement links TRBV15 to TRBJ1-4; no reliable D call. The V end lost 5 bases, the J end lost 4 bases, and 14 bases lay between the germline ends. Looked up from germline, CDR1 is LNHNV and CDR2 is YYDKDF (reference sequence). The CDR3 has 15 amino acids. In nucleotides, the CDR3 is TGTGCCACCAGCGAGCAATCCCCCGGTAATGAAAAACTGTTTTTT. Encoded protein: CATSEQSPGNEKLFF.

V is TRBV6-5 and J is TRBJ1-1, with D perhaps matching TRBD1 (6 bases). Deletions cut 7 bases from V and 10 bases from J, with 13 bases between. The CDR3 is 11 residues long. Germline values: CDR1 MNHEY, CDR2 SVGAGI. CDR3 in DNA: TGTGCCAGCAACCTAGGGGGGGCAGCTTTCTTT. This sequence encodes CASNLGGAAFF.

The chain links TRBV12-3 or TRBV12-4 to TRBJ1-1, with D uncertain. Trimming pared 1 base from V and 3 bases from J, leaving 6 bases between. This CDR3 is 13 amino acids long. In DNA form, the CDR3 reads TGTGCCAGCAGTTTAGAACAGTACACTGAAGCTTTCTTT. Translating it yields CASSLEQYTEAFF.

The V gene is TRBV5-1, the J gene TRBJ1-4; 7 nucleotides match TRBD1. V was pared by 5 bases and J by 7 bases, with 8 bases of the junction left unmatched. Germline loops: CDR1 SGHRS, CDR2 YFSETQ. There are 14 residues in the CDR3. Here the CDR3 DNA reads TGCGCCAGCAGTTTCACAGGGGATGGTGAAAAACTGTTTTTT. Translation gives CASSFTGDGEKLFF.

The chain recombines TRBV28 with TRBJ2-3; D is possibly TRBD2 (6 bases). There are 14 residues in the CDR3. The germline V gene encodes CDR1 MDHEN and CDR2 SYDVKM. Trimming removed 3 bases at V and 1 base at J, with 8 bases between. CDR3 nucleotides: TGTGCCAGCAGTTTGGGGGAGGGCACAGATACGCAGTATTTT. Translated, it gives CASSLGEGTDTQYF.